A single sample is the source of the 8 T cell receptor beta chains below, sequenced in a study of CDR3 diversity in severe acne. Via MiXCR, TCRdb re-called the PCR reads, giving one row per CDR3 protein. The data show 89,000 or so distinct CDR3 sequences, with 45% to 50% seen just once and 10% held by the top ten. Sequences were obtained from blood. These receptors all stem from a male donor in good health, serving as a control.

For this clonotype: The DNA is left out, because the CDR3 cannot be placed on it with certainty; the CDR3 is given as TCRdb lists it. The V and J genes are TRBV20-1 and TRBJ2-6; the D call of TRBD1 is as the table states it, not checked on the DNA. Per germline, CDR1 DFQATT and CDR2 SNEGSKA (reference sequence). The CDR3 spans 13 residues, counting both ends. CDR3: CSARGVGAGTEAF.

The table lists this clonotype with a few counts. V and J are TRBV30 and TRBJ1-3, with D possibly TRBD1 on 6 matching bases. Germline CDR1 reads GTSNPN; CDR2 reads SVGIG (reference sequence). This CDR3 has 16 residues. V was clipped by 5 bases and J by 0 bases, with 17 bases between them. CDR3: CAWANDRSHSGNTIYF. The DNA of the CDR3 is TGTGCCTGGGCGAACGACAGGAGTCACTCTGGAAACACCATATATTTT.

For this clonotype: Compared with germline, one end of the junction differs, possibly owing to a read error. The rearrangement links TRBV27 to TRBJ2-6; no reliable D call. CDR3 size: 12 residues. Germline V gene lookup returns CDR1 MNHEY and CDR2 SMNVEV (reference sequence). CDR3 sequence reads: CASSWVGNTEAF. The DNA for the CDR3 is TGTGCCAGCAGTTGGGTGGGGAACACTGAAGCTTTC.

The chain couples TRBV12-3 or TRBV12-4 to TRBJ1-1; 9 nucleotides align to TRBD1. J lost 2 bases, V lost 6 bases, and 7 bases had no gene match. The CDR3 extends over 15 amino acids. Here the CDR3 DNA reads TGTGCCAGCAGAGCCCGGACAGGGGCTAACACTGAAGCTTTCTTT. It translates to CASRARTGANTEAFF.

The chain has TRBV20-1 and TRBJ1-2; possibly TRBD1 for D (5 bases). The germline V gene has CDR1 DFQATT and CDR2 SNEGSKA (reference sequence). The CDR3 totals 13 residues. V was pared by 5 bases and J by 7 bases, with 17 bases between. CDR3 sequence reads: CSASDSGSTGYTF. DNA for the CDR3: TGCAGTGCTTCAGATTCAGGGAGTACTGGCTACACCTTC.

This clonotype was recorded a few times. The rearrangement uses TRBV18 and TRBJ2-7; weak D call: TRBD2 (7 bases). The CDR3 has 15 amino acids. Germline CDR1 reads KGHSH; CDR2 reads LQKENI. Trimming cost V 3 bases and J 0 bases, with 12 bases left between them. This CDR3 is CASSPGGTRSYEQYF. The CDR3 coding sequence is TGTGCCAGCTCACCGGGGGGGACACGCTCCTACGAGCAGTACTTC. The full variable domain, completed using reference TRBV18 and TRBJ2-7, is NAGVMQNPRHLVRRRGQEARLRCSPMKGHSHVYWYRQLPEEGLKFMVYLQKENIIDESGMPKERFSAEFPKEGPSILRIQQVVRGDSAAYFCASSPGGTRSYEQYFGPGTRLTVT.

The sample holds one count of this clonotype. The junction and the germline gene differ at one end; a read error may be behind it. The chain couples TRBV11-2 to TRBJ2-2; 11 bases fit TRBD1. Germline CDR1 reads SGHAT; CDR2 reads FQNNGV. This CDR3 has 15 residues. CDR3 sequence: CAGSLGTGGTGELFF. CDR3 nucleotides: TGTGCCGGCAGCTTAGGGACAGGGGGAACCGGGGAGCTGTTTTTT. The full variable domain, rest sourced from reference TRBV11-2 and TRBJ2-2, is EAGVAQSPRYKIIEKRQSVAFWCNPISGHATLYWYQQILGQGPKLLIQFQNNGVVDDSQLPKDRFSAERLKGVDSTLKIQPAKLEDSAVYLCAGSLGTGGTGELFFGEGSRLTVL.

This clonotype counts as medium-sized. The chain employs TRBV12-3 or TRBV12-4 and TRBJ2-1; no clear D. Trimming pared 0 bases from V and 4 bases from J, leaving 4 bases between. The CDR3 runs to 13 residues. The CDR3 protein is CASSLALYNEQFF. CDR3 sequence (DNA): TGTGCCAGCAGTTTAGCCCTGTACAATGAGCAGTTCTTC.